This T cell receptor beta chain comes out of a study of spatial heterogeneity in lung cancer. As for the study in general: More beta-chain than alpha-chain sequences were consistently detected. In raw reads, more than nine appearances on average were recorded for each unique TCR and UMI combination.

The study tagged each TCR cDNA molecule with a unique molecular identifier. Each CDR3 protein gets one entry after TCRdb re-called the 5' RACE reads with MiXCR. Of approximately 39,000 distinct CDR3 sequences detected, approximately 7.2% appear once; the ten largest clones hold roughly 30%. Time point given: sample taken at primary tumor resection. This clonotype was obtained from a female donor with early-stage non-small cell lung cancer. The material was PBMCs, obtained at surgery.

CDR3 bases: TGTGCCAGCAGGCCCCCGGTCGGGGGGAGCTCCTACAATGAGCAGTTCTTC. Protein sequence: CASRPPVGGSSYNEQFF. V is TRBV12-3 or TRBV12-4 and J is TRBJ2-1; 7 bases align to TRBD2. V lost 6 bases, J lost 0 bases, and 11 bases stayed unmatched. This CDR3 region has 17 residues.